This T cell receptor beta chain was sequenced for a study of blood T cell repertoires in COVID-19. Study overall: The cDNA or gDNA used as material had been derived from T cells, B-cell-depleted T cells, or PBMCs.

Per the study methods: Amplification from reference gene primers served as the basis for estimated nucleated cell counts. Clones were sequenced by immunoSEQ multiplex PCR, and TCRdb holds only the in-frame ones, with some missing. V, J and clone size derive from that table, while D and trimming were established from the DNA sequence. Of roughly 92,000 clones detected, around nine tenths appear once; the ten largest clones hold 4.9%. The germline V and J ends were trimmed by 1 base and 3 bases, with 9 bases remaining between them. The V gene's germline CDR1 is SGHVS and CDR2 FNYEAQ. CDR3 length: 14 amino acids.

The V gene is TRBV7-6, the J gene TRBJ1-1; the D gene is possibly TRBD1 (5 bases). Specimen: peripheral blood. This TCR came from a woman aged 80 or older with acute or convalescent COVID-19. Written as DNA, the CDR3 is TGTGCCAGCAGCTTAGGGCTGGGGCACACTGAAGCTTTCTTT. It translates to CASSLGLGHTEAFF.